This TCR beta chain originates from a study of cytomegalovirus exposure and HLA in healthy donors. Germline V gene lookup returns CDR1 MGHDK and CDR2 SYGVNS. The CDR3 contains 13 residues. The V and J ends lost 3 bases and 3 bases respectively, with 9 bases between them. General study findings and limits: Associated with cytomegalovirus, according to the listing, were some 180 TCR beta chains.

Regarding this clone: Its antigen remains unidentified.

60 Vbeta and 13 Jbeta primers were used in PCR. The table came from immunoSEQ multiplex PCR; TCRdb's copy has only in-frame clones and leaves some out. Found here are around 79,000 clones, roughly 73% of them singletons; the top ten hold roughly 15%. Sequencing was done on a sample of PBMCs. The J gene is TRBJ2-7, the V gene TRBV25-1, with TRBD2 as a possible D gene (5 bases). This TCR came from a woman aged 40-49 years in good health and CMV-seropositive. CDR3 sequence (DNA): TGTGCCAGCAGTGAGCGGGCGGGCTACGAGCAGTACTTC. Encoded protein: CASSERAGYEQYF.